This TCR beta chain was sequenced during a study of cytomegalovirus exposure and HLA in healthy donors. Primers for the PCR totalled 60 Vbeta and 13 Jbeta. The assay was immunoSEQ multiplex PCR, and TCRdb's table has in-frame clones only and misses some. The table has around 210,000 clones, 70% to 90% seen once. V was clipped by 4 bases and J by 2 bases, with 13 bases between them. Germline CDR1 reads MNHEY; CDR2 reads SVGAGI. The CDR3 is 15 amino acids. The V and J genes are TRBV6-5 and TRBJ2-3; D perhaps matches TRBD2 (6 bases). The sequencing sample was made of PBMCs. This TCR derives from a girl aged 2-10 years in good health and CMV-seronegative. The CDR3 DNA reads TGTGCCAGCAGTTCGGAACGGGGGTACACAGATACGCAGTATTTT. Its translation is CASSSERGYTDTQYF.